The 18 T cell receptor beta chains reported below all come from one sample, sequenced in a study of T cells after yellow fever vaccination. TCRdb ran MiXCR on the 5' RACE reads and lists one entry per CDR3 protein. The sample has 25,000 to 30,000 distinct CDR3 sequences, 4.5% to 5.5% seen once. This specimen was PBMCs, either bulk or a sorted T-cell subset (CD4+, CD8+, memory, or dextramer-sorted; not recorded which), taken 15 days after the yellow fever booster vaccination. All receptors come from a man aged 25 to 45 who received the YFV17D yellow fever vaccine.

Judged by abundance, this clonotype is medium-sized. The V call is TRBV5-1, the J call TRBJ1-1, with D hard to call. Per the germline V gene, CDR1 is SGHRS and CDR2 is YFSETQ. The CDR3 spans 13 residues. Trimming left V 2 bases short and J 0 bases short, with 5 bases between. CDR3 in DNA: TGCGCCAGCAGCTTTAAGGTGAACACTGAAGCTTTCTTT. It encodes CASSFKVNTEAFF.

This clonotype showed up many times. J is TRBJ2-7 and V is TRBV7-2, with TRBD1 matching over 8 bases. The CDR3 consists of 15 residues. From germline, CDR1 is SGHTA and CDR2 FQGNSA. After removal of 5 bases from V and 3 bases from J, the junction contained 9 bases not matched to a gene. The CDR3 DNA follows: TGTGCCAGCAGCCGACTTACGGGACAGGTCTACGAGCAGTACTTC. This gives the protein CASSRLTGQVYEQYF.

This clonotype was seen many times. The chain employs TRBV29-1 and TRBJ1-1; D is ambiguous. Germline V CDR1 and CDR2: SQVTM, ANQGSEA. The CDR3 extends over 12 amino acids. The V end lost 7 bases, the J end lost 1 base, and 10 bases lay between the germline ends. The CDR3 DNA follows: TGCAGCGCTTTCGAACCGAACACTGAAGCTTTCTTT. Translation: CSAFEPNTEAFF.

The rearrangement joins TRBV24-1 to TRBJ2-1; D uncertain. The CDR3 sequence is 13 residues long. CDR1 and CDR2 (germline): KGHDR, SFDVKD. Trimming removed 2 bases at V and 8 bases at J, with 9 bases between. CDR3 amino acids: CATSDSPWDEQFF. CDR3 DNA: TGTGCCACCAGTGATTCTCCCTGGGATGAGCAGTTCTTC.

This clonotype was detected ten times or more. The CDR3 region has the DNA TGCGCCAGCACCAATAATGGACAGACGAACACTGAAGCTTTCTTT. Translating it yields CASTNNGQTNTEAFF. The chain joins TRBV5-1 to TRBJ1-1, with a possible D match to TRBD1 (6 bases). V lost 6 bases and J 1 base, leaving 16 bases between the germline ends. The CDR3 loop spans 15 amino acids. The germline CDR1 and CDR2 sequences are SGHRS and YFSETQ.

This clonotype was picked up a small number of times. This chain joins TRBV6-4 and TRBJ2-3; 8 bases align to TRBD2. Germline assignment: CDR1 MRHNA and CDR2 SNTAGT. Trimming took 7 bases from V and 0 from J; bases not matched to a gene: 18. The CDR3 runs to 19 residues. Here the CDR3 reads CASTTLRSGSVISTDTQYF. The CDR3, as DNA: TGTGCCAGCACCACCCTCAGGAGCGGGAGCGTGATTAGCACAGATACGCAGTATTTT.

This clonotype was seen repeatedly, ten times or more. The chain is built from TRBV30 and TRBJ1-5, with D possibly matching TRBD1 (6 bases). Germline CDR1 is GTSNPN and CDR2 is SVGIG (reference sequence). The CDR3 is 13 amino acids. V was clipped by 1 base and J by 5 bases, with 9 bases between them. The CDR3 loop is CAWSGQVYQPQHF. In DNA form, the CDR3 reads TGTGCCTGGAGTGGACAGGTTTATCAGCCCCAGCATTTT.

The chain employs TRBV7-9 and TRBJ1-6; maybe TRBD1 (5 bases). V was clipped by 2 bases and J by 8 bases, with 10 bases between them. Germline CDR1 reads SEHNR; CDR2 reads FQNEAQ (reference sequence). CDR3 length: 14 residues. The CDR3 sequence is CASSLLIGDSPLHF. Here the CDR3 DNA reads TGTGCCAGCAGCTTACTAATAGGGGATTCACCCCTCCACTTT.

This clonotype occurred many times. The chain carries TRBV10-3 and TRBJ2-7, with 12 bases matching TRBD2. The CDR3 totals 15 residues. Germline V lookup: CDR1 ENHRY, CDR2 SYGVKD. The J segment lost 2 bases and the V segment lost 6 bases, leaving 5 bases of the junction unmatched. The CDR3 protein is CAISELAGGPYEQYF. The DNA for the CDR3 is TGTGCCATCAGCGAACTAGCGGGAGGACCCTACGAGCAGTACTTC.

This clonotype was counted ten times or more. The genes are TRBV20-1 and TRBJ1-2; 7 bases fit TRBD1. This CDR3 is 14 amino acids long. J lost 8 bases, V lost 6 bases, and 15 bases had no gene match. Per the germline V gene, CDR1 is DFQATT and CDR2 is SNEGSKA (reference sequence). The CDR3 region has the DNA TGCAGTGCAACACCGGGACAGACCTCTTGGGGCTACACCTTC. Amino acid sequence: CSATPGQTSWGYTF.

This clonotype was detected many times. The chain has TRBV9 and TRBJ1-5; no definite D call. The CDR3 covers 13 residues. The germline gives CDR1 SGDLS, CDR2 YYNGEE. The V and J ends lost 5 bases and 2 bases respectively, with 8 bases between them. The CDR3 nucleotides read TGTGCCAGCAGTGTCAAGGGCAATCAGCCCCAGCATTTT. Translation: CASSVKGNQPQHF.

This clonotype was counted at least ten times. The chain has TRBV6-5 and TRBJ1-1, with unresolved D. Per the germline V gene, CDR1 is MNHEY and CDR2 is SVGAGI. The CDR3 is made up of 12 amino acids. V shed 6 bases and J shed 3 bases, with 8 bases lying between them. CDR3 nucleotide sequence: TGTGCCAGCAGCGGGAGGTACACTGAAGCTTTCTTT. Translation gives CASSGRYTEAFF.

This clonotype was detected many times. This rearrangement joins TRBV5-1 to TRBJ1-1; 8 positions match TRBD1. The CDR3 loop spans 15 amino acids. Germline values: CDR1 SGHRS, CDR2 YFSETQ. Losses at the gene ends were 4 bases for V and 5 bases for J; bases not matched to a gene: 10. CDR3 amino acids: CASSPGQVLGTEAFF. The CDR3 nucleotides are TGCGCCAGCAGCCCGGGACAGGTTCTTGGGACTGAAGCTTTCTTT.

Relative to its sample, this clonotype is medium-sized. The chain employs TRBV2 and TRBJ1-6, with D possibly being TRBD1 (5 bases). The length of the CDR3 is 15 residues. Germline assignment: CDR1 SNHLY and CDR2 FYNNEI. Trimming removed 6 bases at V and 9 bases at J, with 18 bases between. CDR3 bases: TGTGCCAGCAGCGGAAAACCCGGGGCGGGTTCACCCCTCCACTTT. This translates into CASSGKPGAGSPLHF.

This clonotype came up many times. The chain uses TRBV11-2 and TRBJ2-1; 7 nucleotides line up with TRBD1. There are 15 residues in the CDR3. Per the germline V gene, CDR1 is SGHAT and CDR2 is FQNNGV. V gave up 0 bases and J gave up 3 bases; unmatched junction bases: 2. For the CDR3, the DNA is TGTGCCAGCAGCTTAGACAGGGGGTACTACAATGAGCAGTTCTTC. Protein product: CASSLDRGYYNEQFF. The full variable domain, completed using reference TRBV11-2 and TRBJ2-1, is EAGVAQSPRYKIIEKRQSVAFWCNPISGHATLYWYQQILGQGPKLLIQFQNNGVVDDSQLPKDRFSAERLKGVDSTLKIQPAKLEDSAVYLCASSLDRGYYNEQFFGPGTRLTVL.

As regards this clonotype: This sequence may be a read error, since a much larger clone differs from it by one base. J is TRBJ2-7 and V is TRBV25-1, with TRBD1 matching 10 bases. Germline loops: CDR1 MGHDK, CDR2 SYGVNS. This CDR3 is built from 15 residues. The CDR3, as DNA: TGTGCCAGCAGTGACACCGGGACAGGGGCCTACGGGCAGTACTTC. As protein: CASSDTGTGAYGQYF.

This clonotype was detected ten times or more. The chain carries TRBV7-9 and TRBJ2-7, with D maybe TRBD1 (6 bases). Looked up from germline, CDR1 is SEHNR and CDR2 is FQNEAQ (reference sequence). The length of the CDR3 is 11 residues. The V and J ends lost 11 bases and 6 bases respectively, with 14 bases between them. The CDR3 spells CAGGHGREQYF. The CDR3 DNA reads as TGTGCCGGGGGACATGGGCGCGAGCAGTACTTC.

In this sample, this clonotype turned up many times. The chain links TRBV29-1 to TRBJ2-7; D not certain. V lost 4 bases, J lost 3 bases, and 13 bases lay in between. There are 13 residues in the CDR3. Germline values: CDR1 SQVTM, CDR2 ANQGSEA. As DNA, the CDR3 is TGCAGCGTTGCCCCCGGCGGAAACTACGAGCAGTACTTC. It yields the protein CSVAPGGNYEQYF.